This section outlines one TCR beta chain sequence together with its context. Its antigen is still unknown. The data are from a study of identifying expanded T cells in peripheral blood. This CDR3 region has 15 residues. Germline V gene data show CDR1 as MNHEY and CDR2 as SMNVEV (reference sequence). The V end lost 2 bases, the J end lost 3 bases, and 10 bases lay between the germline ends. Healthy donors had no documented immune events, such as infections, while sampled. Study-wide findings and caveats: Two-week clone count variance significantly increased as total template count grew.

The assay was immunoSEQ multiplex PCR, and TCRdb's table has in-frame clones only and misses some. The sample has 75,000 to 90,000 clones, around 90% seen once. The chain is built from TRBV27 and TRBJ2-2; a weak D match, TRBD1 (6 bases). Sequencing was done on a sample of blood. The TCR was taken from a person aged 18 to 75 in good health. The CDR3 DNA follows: TGTGCCAGCAGTTTAGCGACAGGCCACACCGGGGAGCTGTTTTTT. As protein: CASSLATGHTGELFF.